Following are 28 T cell receptor beta chains from one sample sequenced in a study of CD8+ T cells in alopecia areata. Treatment noted: oral pan-JAK inhibitor, 5-10 mg twice daily. Reverse transcription of extracted RNA yielded cDNA, which provided the sequencing template. The protocol was immunoSEQ multiplex PCR, while the TCRdb copy is restricted to in-frame clones and leaves out a portion. The sample yields around 150,000 clones, 50% to 70% seen once. The sample consisted of CD4+ T cells sorted from blood, taken at week 4, from a patient treated with tofacitinib. These receptors were taken from a human donor with alopecia areata.

J is TRBJ1-1 and V is TRBV6-5; D unclear. The CDR3 runs to 13 residues. The V end lost 2 bases, the J end lost 5 bases, and 9 bases lay between the germline ends. Germline values: CDR1 MNHEY, CDR2 SVGAGI. CDR3 in amino acids: CASSYLGRTEAFF. DNA of the CDR3: TGTGCCAGCAGTTACCTGGGGAGGACTGAAGCTTTCTTT.

In nucleotides, the CDR3 is TGCGCCAGCAGCAAGAGGGACCGCAAGTTCTTC. This codes for CASSKRDRKFF. The chain links TRBV4-1 to TRBJ2-1; D tentatively fits TRBD1 or TRBD2 (5 bases each). Trimming took off 5 bases at V and 14 bases at J, with 13 bases between the two ends. The germline V gene has CDR1 MGHRA and CDR2 YSYEKL. This CDR3 comprises 11 residues.

The chain uses TRBV19 and TRBJ1-6; D is uncertain. V was cut by 7 bases and J by 14 bases, with 21 bases left in between. This CDR3 region has 14 residues. In germline, CDR1 is LNHDA, CDR2 SQIVND (reference sequence). The CDR3 nucleotides are TGTGCCAGTACCACCGGACCCGGTAGTAGGACCCTCCACTTT. It yields the protein CASTTGPGSRTLHF.

The V call is TRBV29-1, the J call TRBJ1-2; D not certain. Looked up from germline, CDR1 is SQVTM and CDR2 is ANQGSEA. The CDR3 covers 13 residues. V shed 3 bases and J shed 2 bases, with 10 bases lying between them. The chain's CDR3 is CSVDRLGNYGYTF. The CDR3 DNA sequence: TGCAGCGTTGACCGTCTGGGAAACTATGGCTACACCTTC.

The chain employs TRBV19 and TRBJ1-1; unclear D gene. Per the germline V gene, CDR1 is LNHDA and CDR2 is SQIVND (reference sequence). The ends were cut back, 1 base at V and 6 bases at J, with 21 bases in the middle. The CDR3 totals 17 residues. In DNA form, the CDR3 reads TGTGCCAGTAGTATAGCCCCCGGGAGGATGACAAGTGCTGAAGCTTTCTTT. Protein product: CASSIAPGRMTSAEAFF.

This clone appeared a few times. The genes are TRBV4-1 and TRBJ1-5; TRBD1 matches 7 bases. The germline V gene has CDR1 MGHRA and CDR2 YSYEKL. The CDR3 runs 15 residues. V shed 11 bases, J shed 2 bases, and the junction held 12 bases outside the gene matches. Here the CDR3 reads CAPGEGGAGNQPQHF. The CDR3 bases are TGCGCCCCAGGAGAAGGGGGCGCGGGCAATCAGCCCCAGCATTTT.

This rearrangement joins TRBV27 to TRBJ2-7, with D maybe TRBD1 (6 bases). Trimming took off 6 bases at V and 2 bases at J, with 14 bases between the two ends. CDR1 MNHEY and CDR2 SMNVEV come from the germline V gene (reference sequence). The CDR3 is 14 amino acids. CDR3 residues: CASSPEQGAYEQYF. Here the CDR3 DNA reads TGTGCCAGCAGCCCCGAACAGGGAGCCTACGAGCAGTACTTC.

The chain has TRBV9 and TRBJ1-2; D uncertain. In germline, CDR1 is SGDLS, CDR2 YYNGEE. Deletions cut 0 bases from V and 0 bases from J, with 9 bases between. The CDR3 covers 15 residues. CDR3 residues: CASSVGVGTNYGYTF. DNA of the CDR3: TGTGCCAGCAGCGTAGGGGTAGGGACTAACTATGGCTACACCTTC.

This chain uses TRBV30 with TRBJ2-3; D is unresolved. The CDR3 is 13 amino acids. V gave up 1 base and J gave up 0 bases, with 5 bases separating them. Germline V gene data show CDR1 as GTSNPN and CDR2 as SVGIG (reference sequence). In nucleotides, the CDR3 is TGTGCCTGGAGTGGGATTAGCACAGATACGCAGTATTTT. Residues: CAWSGISTDTQYF.

This chain links TRBV7-2 with TRBJ1-1, with no clear D. Trimming removed 4 bases at V and 7 bases at J, with 19 bases between. The germline V gene has CDR1 SGHTA and CDR2 FQGNSA. The CDR3 extends over 15 amino acids. The CDR3 bases are TGTGCCAGCAGCTCCGAGGGCATTCCGGGTGGTGAAGCTTTCTTT. As protein: CASSSEGIPGGEAFF.

This rearrangement joins TRBV5-1 to TRBJ1-3; 12 bases line up with TRBD1. V lost 2 bases and J lost 1; bases outside the gene matches: 10. CDR3 size: 19 residues. Germline CDR1 and CDR2: SGHRS and YFSETQ. The CDR3 loop is CASSLAPPGQGASGNTIYF. The CDR3 DNA reads as TGCGCCAGCAGCTTAGCACCGCCGGGACAGGGGGCTTCTGGAAACACCATATATTTT.

The J gene is TRBJ2-5, the V gene TRBV29-1, with a tentative D call TRBD2 (5 bases). Trimming removed 7 bases from V and 7 bases from J, with 16 bases in between. The CDR3 covers 12 residues. Germline lookup yields CDR1 SQVTM and CDR2 ANQGSEA. The CDR3 region is CSANGVAGTQYF. The CDR3 region has the DNA TGCAGCGCAAACGGGGTGGCCGGGACCCAGTACTTC.

A single count supports this clone. The V and J genes are TRBV7-6 and TRBJ2-5, with D hard to call. The V and J ends lost 5 bases and 0 bases respectively, with 10 bases between them. Germline values: CDR1 SGHVS, CDR2 FNYEAQ. The CDR3 has 14 residues. This CDR3 is CASSARVYQETQYF. The DNA for the CDR3 is TGTGCCAGCAGCGCCCGGGTGTACCAAGAGACCCAGTACTTC.

The chain carries TRBV6-5 and TRBJ1-2; TRBD1 matches at 8 bases. Germline V gene data show CDR1 as MNHEY and CDR2 as SVGAGI. This CDR3 region has 15 residues. V gave up 6 bases and J gave up 3 bases; unmatched junction bases: 9. The CDR3 is CASRTQSTGDYGYTF. The CDR3 DNA reads TGTGCCAGCAGGACGCAATCGACAGGGGACTATGGCTACACCTTC.

The chain links TRBV5-6 to TRBJ2-7, with D perhaps being TRBD1 or TRBD2 (6 bases each). The CDR3 totals 16 residues. Trimming pared 2 bases from V and 1 base from J, leaving 16 bases between. Looked up from germline, CDR1 is SGHDT and CDR2 is YYEEEE. The CDR3 is CASSFWGRGLSYEQYF. The CDR3 DNA is TGTGCCAGCAGCTTTTGGGGCCGGGGGCTATCCTACGAGCAGTACTTC.

The chain employs TRBV30 and TRBJ2-7; the D call may be TRBD1 or TRBD2 (5 bases each). The CDR3 has 13 amino acids. The germline gives CDR1 GTSNPN, CDR2 SVGIG (reference sequence). The ends were cut back, 5 bases at V and 5 bases at J, with 16 bases in the middle. The CDR3 reads CAWGGHSGDEQYF. Written as DNA, the CDR3 is TGTGCCTGGGGGGGTCACAGTGGGGACGAGCAGTACTTC.

In its sample, this clone was seen a few times. The gene calls are TRBV5-1 and TRBJ2-7; the D is unclear. This CDR3 has 12 amino acids. Germline loops: CDR1 SGHRS, CDR2 YFSETQ. The V end lost 2 bases, the J end lost 6 bases, and 9 bases lay between the germline ends. DNA of the CDR3: TGCGCCAGCAGCTTATCGAAGACCGAGCAGTACTTC. The encoded protein is CASSLSKTEQYF.

Relative to its sample, this clone is medium-sized. This sample also contains other DNA sequences that code for the same CDR3. The V call is TRBV29-1, the J call TRBJ2-7; TRBD1 is a possible D gene (6 bases). The CDR3 is 13 amino acids. V shed 3 bases and J shed 3 bases, with 12 bases lying between them. Germline V gives CDR1 SQVTM, CDR2 ANQGSEA. The CDR3 loop is CSVETGRDYEQYF. DNA for the CDR3: TGCAGCGTTGAGACAGGAAGGGACTACGAGCAGTACTTC.

This clone turned up a few times. The chain has TRBV7-2 and TRBJ2-7; tentatively, D is TRBD1 or TRBD2 (5 bases each). Germline-derived CDR1 and CDR2 are SGHTA and FQGNSA. CDR3 length: 15 amino acids. The ends were cut back, 2 bases at V and 0 bases at J, with 11 bases in the middle. The CDR3 loop is CASSLIGGYSYEQYF. The CDR3 nucleotides read TGTGCCAGCAGCTTAATTGGGGGATACTCCTACGAGCAGTACTTC.

The chain has TRBV29-1 and TRBJ2-7; the D gene is possibly TRBD2 (7 bases). CDR3 length equals 16 residues. CDR1 is SQVTM and CDR2 is ANQGSEA in the germline V gene. V lost 2 bases, J lost 7 bases, and 24 bases lay in between. The DNA for the CDR3 is TGCAGCGTTGAATTCTTCAGCAGGGGAGGGTTTGGAGAGCAGTACTTC. Amino acid sequence: CSVEFFSRGGFGEQYF.

The chain has TRBV29-1 and TRBJ2-5; tentatively, D is TRBD2 (5 bases). Trimming took off 8 bases at V and 1 base at J, with 11 bases between the two ends. Germline V CDR1 and CDR2: SQVTM, ANQGSEA. CDR3 length: 12 residues. Here the CDR3 reads CSSLGVQETQYF. The CDR3 DNA sequence: TGCAGCTCCCTCGGGGTCCAAGAGACCCAGTACTTC.

This chain uses TRBV30 with TRBJ2-1; D unclear. This CDR3 region has 15 residues. Germline-derived CDR1 and CDR2 are GTSNPN and SVGIG (reference sequence). V lost 4 bases to trimming and J lost 0 bases, with 13 bases between them. CDR3 DNA: TGTGCCTGGACCCGCGGACGGAACTCCTACAATGAGCAGTTCTTC. Residues: CAWTRGRNSYNEQFF.

The chain is built from TRBV7-9 and TRBJ2-7; 7 nucleotides align to TRBD1. From germline, CDR1 is SEHNR and CDR2 FQNEAQ (reference sequence). The CDR3 loop spans 14 amino acids. Trimming took 4 bases from V and 6 from J; bases not matched to a gene: 9. CDR3 DNA sequence: TGTGCCAGCAGCTCCGACAGGGTCGTACGCGAGCAGTACTTC. It encodes CASSSDRVVREQYF.

The gene calls are TRBV30 and TRBJ2-7; D is unclear. V was pared by 2 bases and J by 3 bases, with 5 bases between. Germline V CDR1 and CDR2: GTSNPN, SVGIG (reference sequence). The CDR3 contains 11 residues. The DNA for the CDR3 is TGTGCCTGGAGTAGTATCTACGAGCAGTACTTC. Amino acid sequence: CAWSSIYEQYF.

V gene TRBV29-1 combines with J gene TRBJ2-3, with 7 bases aligning to TRBD1. The V segment lost 7 bases and the J segment 4 bases; nucleotides outside the gene matches: 5. This CDR3 has 12 residues. CDR1 and CDR2 (germline): SQVTM, ANQGSEA. For the CDR3, the DNA is TGCAGCGCCCACAGGGGTCCAGATACGCAGTATTTT. This codes for CSAHRGPDTQYF.

This chain joins TRBV7-9 and TRBJ1-6; 7 bases match TRBD1. There are 14 residues in the CDR3. Trimming removed 1 base from V and 9 bases from J; junction bases left unmatched: 3. In germline, CDR1 is SEHNR, CDR2 FQNEAQ (reference sequence). The CDR3 sequence: CASSLDRGSSPLHF. CDR3 in DNA: TGTGCCAGCAGCTTAGACAGGGGAAGTTCACCCCTCCACTTT.

DNA of the CDR3: TGCGCCAGCAGCCATACGGGACACCTCTACGAGCAGTACTTC. Protein: CASSHTGHLYEQYF. This chain links TRBV4-1 with TRBJ2-7; D is possibly TRBD1 (6 bases). This CDR3 spans 14 amino acids. Germline V CDR1 and CDR2: MGHRA, YSYEKL. Trimming pared 3 bases from V and 3 bases from J, leaving 12 bases between.

Only one count was recorded for this clone. The V call is TRBV29-1, the J call TRBJ1-4; a possible D gene is TRBD1 (5 bases). Trimming stripped 6 bases from V and 5 bases from J, with 10 bases between. The CDR3 sequence is 12 residues long. In germline, CDR1 is SQVTM, CDR2 ANQGSEA. The CDR3 sequence is CSVARQNEKLFF. The DNA for the CDR3 is TGCAGCGTCGCAAGACAGAATGAAAAACTGTTTTTT. Looking up the rest from reference TRBV29-1 and TRBJ1-4 gives the full variable domain: SAVISQKPSRDICQRGTSLTIQCQVDSQVTMMFWYRQQPGQSLTLIATANQGSEATYESGFVIDKFPISRPNLTFSTLTVSNMSPEDSSIYLCSVARQNEKLFFGSGTQLSVL.